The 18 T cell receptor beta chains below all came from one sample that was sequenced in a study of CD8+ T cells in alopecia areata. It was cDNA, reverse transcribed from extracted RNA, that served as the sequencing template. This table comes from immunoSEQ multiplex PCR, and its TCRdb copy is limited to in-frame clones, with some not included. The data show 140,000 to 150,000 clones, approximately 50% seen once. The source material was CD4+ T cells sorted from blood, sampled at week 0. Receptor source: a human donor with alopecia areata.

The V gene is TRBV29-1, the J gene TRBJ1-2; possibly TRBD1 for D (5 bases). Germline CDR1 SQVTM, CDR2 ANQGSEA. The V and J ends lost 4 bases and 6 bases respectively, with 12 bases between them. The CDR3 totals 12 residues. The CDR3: CSVGDSGNGYTF. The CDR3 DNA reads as TGCAGCGTTGGTGACAGTGGTAATGGCTACACCTTC.

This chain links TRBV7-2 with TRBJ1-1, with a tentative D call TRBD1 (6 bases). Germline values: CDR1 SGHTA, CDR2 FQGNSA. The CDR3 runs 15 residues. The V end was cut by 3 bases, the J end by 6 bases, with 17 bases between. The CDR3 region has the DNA TGTGCCAGCAGCTTGGATACAGGGAAATGGGCTGAAGCTTTCTTT. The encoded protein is CASSLDTGKWAEAFF.

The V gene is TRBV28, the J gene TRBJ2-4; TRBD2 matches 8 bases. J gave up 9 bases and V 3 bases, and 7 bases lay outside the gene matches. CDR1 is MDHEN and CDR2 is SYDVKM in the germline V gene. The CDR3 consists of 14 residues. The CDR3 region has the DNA TGTGCCAGCAGTTTCACGGGAGGGCCGAGCATTCAGTACTTC. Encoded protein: CASSFTGGPSIQYF.

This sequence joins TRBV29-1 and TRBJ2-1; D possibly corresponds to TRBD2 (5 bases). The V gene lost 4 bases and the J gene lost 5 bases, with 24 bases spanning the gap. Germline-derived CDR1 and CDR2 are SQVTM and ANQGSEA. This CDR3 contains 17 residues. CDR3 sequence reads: CSVVLAGRVGMNNEQFF. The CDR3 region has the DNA TGCAGCGTTGTCTTGGCCGGGCGGGTGGGTATGAACAATGAGCAGTTCTTC.

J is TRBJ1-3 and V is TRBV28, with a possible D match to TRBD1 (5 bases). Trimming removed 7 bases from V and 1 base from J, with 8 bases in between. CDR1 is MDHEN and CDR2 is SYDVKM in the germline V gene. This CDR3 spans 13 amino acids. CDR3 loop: CASTTGSGNTIYF. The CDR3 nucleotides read TGTGCCAGCACCACAGGTTCTGGAAACACCATATATTTT.

In nucleotides, the CDR3 is TGTGCCAGCAGCCCGGACCGGGGTAGGTCCCAAACCAATGAGCAGTTCTTC. This gives the protein CASSPDRGRSQTNEQFF. This chain joins TRBV14 and TRBJ2-1; possibly TRBD2 for D (5 bases). Germline V gene data show CDR1 as SGHDN and CDR2 as FVKESK. V lost 4 bases, J lost 6 bases, and 22 bases lay in between. The CDR3 is 17 residues long.

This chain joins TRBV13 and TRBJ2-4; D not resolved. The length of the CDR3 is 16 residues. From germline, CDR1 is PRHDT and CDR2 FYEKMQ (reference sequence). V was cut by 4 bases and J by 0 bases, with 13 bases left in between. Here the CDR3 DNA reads TGTGCCAGCAGCTCCCGGGCCCAACTAGCCAAAAACATTCAGTACTTC. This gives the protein CASSSRAQLAKNIQYF. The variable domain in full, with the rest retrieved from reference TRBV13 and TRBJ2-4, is AAGVIQSPRHLIKEKRETATLKCYPIPRHDTVYWYQQGPGQDPQFLISFYEKMQSDKGSIPDRFSAQQFSDYHSELNMSSLELGDSALYFCASSSRAQLAKNIQYFGAGTRLSVL.

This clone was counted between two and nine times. This CDR3 is CASSLVGLNTGELFF. CDR3 in DNA: TGTGCCAGCAGCTTAGTCGGCCTAAACACCGGGGAGCTGTTTTTT. The chain carries TRBV7-9 and TRBJ2-2, with unresolved D. Trimming removed 1 base at V and 2 bases at J, with 8 bases between. CDR1 is SEHNR and CDR2 is FQNEAQ in the germline V gene (reference sequence). This CDR3 is built from 15 residues.

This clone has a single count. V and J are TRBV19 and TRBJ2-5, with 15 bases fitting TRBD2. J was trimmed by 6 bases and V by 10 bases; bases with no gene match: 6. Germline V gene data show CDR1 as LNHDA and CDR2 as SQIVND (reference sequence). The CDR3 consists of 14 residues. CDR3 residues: CATRGTSGRQTQYF. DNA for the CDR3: TGTGCCACCCGAGGGACTAGCGGGAGGCAGACCCAGTACTTC.

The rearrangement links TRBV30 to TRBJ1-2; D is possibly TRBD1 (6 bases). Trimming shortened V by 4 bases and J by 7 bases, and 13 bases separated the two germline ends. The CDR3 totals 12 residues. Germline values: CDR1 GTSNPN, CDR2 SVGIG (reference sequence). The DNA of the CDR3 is TGTGCCTGGAACAGGGACGGTGGTGGCTACACCTTC. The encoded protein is CAWNRDGGGYTF.

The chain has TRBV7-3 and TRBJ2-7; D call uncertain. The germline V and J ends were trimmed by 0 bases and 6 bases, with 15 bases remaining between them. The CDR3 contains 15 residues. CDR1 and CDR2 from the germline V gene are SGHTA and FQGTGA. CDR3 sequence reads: CASSLTPMAFGEQYF. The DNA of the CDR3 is TGTGCCAGCAGCTTAACCCCGATGGCGTTTGGCGAGCAGTACTTC.

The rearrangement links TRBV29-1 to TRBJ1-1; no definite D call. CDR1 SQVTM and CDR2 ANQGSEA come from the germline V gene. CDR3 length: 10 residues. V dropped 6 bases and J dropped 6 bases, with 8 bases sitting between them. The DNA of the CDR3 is TGCAGCGTAAGTAGGTCTGAAGCTTTCTTT. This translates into CSVSRSEAFF. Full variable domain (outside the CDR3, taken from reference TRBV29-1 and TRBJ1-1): SAVISQKPSRDICQRGTSLTIQCQVDSQVTMMFWYRQQPGQSLTLIATANQGSEATYESGFVIDKFPISRPNLTFSTLTVSNMSPEDSSIYLCSVSRSEAFFGQGTRLTVV.

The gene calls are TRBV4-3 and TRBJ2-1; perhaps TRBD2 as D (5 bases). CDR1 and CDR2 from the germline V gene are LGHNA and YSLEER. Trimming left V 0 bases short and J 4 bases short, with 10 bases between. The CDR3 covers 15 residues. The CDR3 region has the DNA TGCGCCAGCAGCCAAGACACTAGTAGGTACAATGAGCAGTTCTTC. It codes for CASSQDTSRYNEQFF.

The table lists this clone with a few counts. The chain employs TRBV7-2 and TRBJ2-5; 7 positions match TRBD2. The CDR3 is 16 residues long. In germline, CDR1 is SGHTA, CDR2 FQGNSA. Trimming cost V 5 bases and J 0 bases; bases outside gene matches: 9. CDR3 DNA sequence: TGTGCCAGCAGCCCCCGCGGGGGAGGGTACCAAGAGACCCAGTACTTC. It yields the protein CASSPRGGGYQETQYF.

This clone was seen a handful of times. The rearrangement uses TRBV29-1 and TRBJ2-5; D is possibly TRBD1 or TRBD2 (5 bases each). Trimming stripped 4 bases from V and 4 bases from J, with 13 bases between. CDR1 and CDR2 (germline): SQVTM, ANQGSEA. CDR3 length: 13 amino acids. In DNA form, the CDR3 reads TGCAGCGTTGTTGGGGGAGTGAGAGAGACCCAGTACTTC. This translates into CSVVGGVRETQYF.

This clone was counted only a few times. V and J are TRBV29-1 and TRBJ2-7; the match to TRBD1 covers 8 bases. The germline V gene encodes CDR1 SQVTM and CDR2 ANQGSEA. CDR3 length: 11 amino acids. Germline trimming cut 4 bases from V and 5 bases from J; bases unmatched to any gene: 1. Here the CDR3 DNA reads TGCAGCGTTGCACAGGGGGACGAGCAGTACTTC. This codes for CSVAQGDEQYF.

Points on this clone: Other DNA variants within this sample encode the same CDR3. The CDR3 spells CASSPQGLSYEQYF. CDR3 nucleotides: TGTGCCAGCAGCCCACAGGGGCTATCCTACGAGCAGTACTTC. The chain recombines TRBV7-2 with TRBJ2-7, with 7 bases identical to TRBD1. CDR3 length: 14 residues. V shed 5 bases and J 1 base; nucleotides not matched to a gene: 5. Germline V gene lookup returns CDR1 SGHTA and CDR2 FQGNSA.

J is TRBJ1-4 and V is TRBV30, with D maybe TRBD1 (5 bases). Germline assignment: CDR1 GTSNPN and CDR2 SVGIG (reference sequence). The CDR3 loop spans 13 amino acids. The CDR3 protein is CATPGRANEKLFF. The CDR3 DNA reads TGTGCGACCCCGGGACGGGCTAATGAAAAACTGTTTTTT.